This section outlines one T cell receptor beta chain sequence together with its context. The sample is drawn from a study of T cell changes during pregnancy in multiple sclerosis. Profiled with immunoSEQ multiplex PCR; TCRdb holds only in-frame clones, not every one. This sample yields fewer than 85,000 clones, of which 92% are seen a single time; 1.5% to 2% belongs to the top ten. Germline-derived CDR1 and CDR2 are MNHEY and SMNVEV (reference sequence). The CDR3 covers 13 residues. Trimming took 8 bases from V and 7 from J, leaving 16 bases between them. The starting material was peripheral blood, obtained in the first trimester of pregnancy. V and J are TRBV27 and TRBJ2-3; D uncertain. The receptor's source is a female donor in good health, enrolled as a control in a pregnancy study. The chain's CDR3 is CASCLSPTNTQYF. In DNA form, the CDR3 reads TGTGCCAGCTGCCTTTCGCCGACAAATACGCAGTATTTT.